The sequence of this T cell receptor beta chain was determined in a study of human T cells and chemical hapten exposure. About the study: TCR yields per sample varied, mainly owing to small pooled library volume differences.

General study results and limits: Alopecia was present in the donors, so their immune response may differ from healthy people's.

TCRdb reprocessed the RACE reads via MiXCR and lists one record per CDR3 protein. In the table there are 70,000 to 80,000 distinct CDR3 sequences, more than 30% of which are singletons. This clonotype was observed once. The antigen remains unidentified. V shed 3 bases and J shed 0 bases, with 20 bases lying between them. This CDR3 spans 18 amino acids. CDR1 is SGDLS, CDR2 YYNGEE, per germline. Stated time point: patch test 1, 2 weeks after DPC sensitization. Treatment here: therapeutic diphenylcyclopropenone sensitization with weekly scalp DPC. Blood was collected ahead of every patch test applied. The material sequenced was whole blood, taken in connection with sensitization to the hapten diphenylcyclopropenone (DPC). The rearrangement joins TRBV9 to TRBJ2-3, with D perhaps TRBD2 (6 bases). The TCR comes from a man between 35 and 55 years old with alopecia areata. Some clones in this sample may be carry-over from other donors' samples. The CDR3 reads CASSGRAQPGLSTDTQYF. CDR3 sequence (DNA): TGTGCCAGCAGCGGGCGGGCCCAACCGGGACTGAGCACAGATACGCAGTATTTT.